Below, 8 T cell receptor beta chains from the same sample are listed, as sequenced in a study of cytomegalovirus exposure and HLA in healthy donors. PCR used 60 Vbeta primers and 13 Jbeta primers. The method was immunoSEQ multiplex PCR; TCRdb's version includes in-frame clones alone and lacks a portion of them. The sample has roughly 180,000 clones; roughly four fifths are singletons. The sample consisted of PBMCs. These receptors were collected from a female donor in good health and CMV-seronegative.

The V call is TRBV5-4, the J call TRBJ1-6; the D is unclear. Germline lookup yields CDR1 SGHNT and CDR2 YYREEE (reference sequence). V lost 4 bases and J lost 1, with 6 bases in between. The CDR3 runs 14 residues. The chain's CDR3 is CASSRGSYNSPLHF. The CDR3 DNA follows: TGTGCCAGCAGCCGAGGGTCCTATAATTCACCCCTCCACTTT.

CDR3 nucleotides: TGTGCCAGCAGTCGACAGGGGGCGGTAGGTCAGCCCCAGCATTTT. Protein sequence: CASSRQGAVGQPQHF. This sequence joins TRBV6-6 and TRBJ1-5; 10 nucleotides align to TRBD1. Germline V gene data show CDR1 as MNHNY and CDR2 as SVGAGI (reference sequence). Trimming took 5 bases from V and 6 from J; bases not matched to a gene: 7. CDR3 length: 15 residues.

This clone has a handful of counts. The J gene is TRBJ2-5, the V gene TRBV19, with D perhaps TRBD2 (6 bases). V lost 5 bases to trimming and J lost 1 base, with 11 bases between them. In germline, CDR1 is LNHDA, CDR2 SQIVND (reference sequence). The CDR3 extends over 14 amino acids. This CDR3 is CASSFHGSQETQYF. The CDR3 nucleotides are TGTGCCAGTAGTTTTCACGGGAGCCAAGAGACCCAGTACTTC.

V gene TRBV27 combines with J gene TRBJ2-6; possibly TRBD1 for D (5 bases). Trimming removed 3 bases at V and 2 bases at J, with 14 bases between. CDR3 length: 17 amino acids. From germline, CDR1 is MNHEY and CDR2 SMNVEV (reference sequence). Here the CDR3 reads CASSFLRQQTGANVLTF. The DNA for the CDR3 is TGTGCCAGCAGTTTCCTCAGACAGCAAACTGGGGCCAACGTCCTGACTTTC.

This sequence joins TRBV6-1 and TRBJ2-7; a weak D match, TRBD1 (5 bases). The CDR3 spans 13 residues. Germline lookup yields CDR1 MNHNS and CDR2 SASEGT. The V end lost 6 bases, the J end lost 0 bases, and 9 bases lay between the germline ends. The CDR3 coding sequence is TGTGCCAGCAGCCCCCAGGGCTCCTACGAGCAGTACTTC. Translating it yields CASSPQGSYEQYF.

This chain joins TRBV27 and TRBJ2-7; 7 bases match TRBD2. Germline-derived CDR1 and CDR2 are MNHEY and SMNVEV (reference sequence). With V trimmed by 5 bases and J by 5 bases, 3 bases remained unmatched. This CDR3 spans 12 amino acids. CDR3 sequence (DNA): TGTGCCAGCAGTCTGGGGGGGAACGAGCAGTACTTC. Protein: CASSLGGNEQYF.

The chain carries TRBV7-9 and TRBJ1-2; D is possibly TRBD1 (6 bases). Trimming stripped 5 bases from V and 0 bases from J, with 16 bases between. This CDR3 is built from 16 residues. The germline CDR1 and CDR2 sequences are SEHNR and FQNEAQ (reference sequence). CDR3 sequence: CASSGTGTRSNYGYTF. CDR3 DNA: TGTGCCAGCAGCGGAACCGGGACACGATCTAACTATGGCTACACCTTC.

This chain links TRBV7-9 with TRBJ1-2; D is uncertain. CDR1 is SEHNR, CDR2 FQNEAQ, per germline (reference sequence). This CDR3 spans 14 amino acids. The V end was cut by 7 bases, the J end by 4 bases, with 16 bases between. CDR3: CASTPQIPLYGYTF. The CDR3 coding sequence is TGTGCCAGCACCCCACAGATTCCCCTCTATGGCTACACCTTC.